This TCR beta chain was sequenced in a study of regulatory T cells in long-lasting Graves disease. The germline V and J ends were trimmed by 2 bases and 0 bases, with 8 bases remaining between them. The length of the CDR3 is 14 residues. Per the germline V gene, CDR1 is SGHNT and CDR2 is YYREEE (reference sequence). Comment on this clonotype: Its antigen is currently unknown.

Building the TCR beta libraries relied on iRepertoire HTBI primers, and CDR3 regions underwent Arm-PCR. MiXCR, applied by TCRdb to the multiplex PCR reads, yields one record per CDR3 protein. The data hold 360,000 or so distinct CDR3 sequences, with 20% to 25% observed a single time. The time point denotes: persistent/refractory GD, antithyroid drugs over 5 years with positive TRAb. PBMCs provided the RNA from which the TCR library was made. Study-level results: Between persistent patients, 2,500 to 3,500 public clonotypes were shared, exceeding the roughly 1,000 shared between new patients. The work looked only at peripheral blood and did not look at thyroid tissue.

The sequences come from peripheral blood mononuclear cells (PBMCs), collected when the disease was refractory, from a patient treated with antithyroid drugs. This clonotype originated in a woman aged 40 to 50 with Graves disease. This chain connects TRBV5-4 to TRBJ1-2, with a tentative D call TRBD1 (6 bases). The CDR3 sequence: CASSFRTANYGYTF. CDR3 DNA sequence: TGTGCCAGCAGCTTCAGGACAGCTAACTATGGCTACACCTTC.